One sample yielded the 23 T cell receptor beta chains listed below, sequenced in a study of T cells in Graves' hyperthyroidism and ophthalmopathy. What was amplified from RNA transcripts were TCR beta CDR3 regions. The HTBI primer set was used in a first-round RT-PCR of the TCR CDR3. MiXCR, applied by TCRdb to the multiplex PCR reads, yields one record per CDR3 protein. The sample lists some 440,000 distinct CDR3 sequences, approximately 14% occurring once. The specimen was blood. The receptor set was obtained from a woman under 30 with Graves' hyperthyroidism.

V is TRBV6-2 or TRBV6-3 and J is TRBJ2-1, with 7 bases fitting TRBD2. Germline V gene lookup returns CDR1 MNHEY and CDR2 SVGEGT. The CDR3 sequence is 16 residues long. The junction had 11 bases not matched to a gene; V was cut back by 5 bases and J by 4 bases. The CDR3 reads CASSPATAGVYNEQFF. CDR3 coding DNA: TGTGCCAGCAGTCCCGCTACTGCGGGGGTATACAATGAGCAGTTCTTC.

This clonotype was picked up many times. V and J are TRBV5-1 and TRBJ2-5, with D tentatively TRBD2 (5 bases). The CDR3 is made up of 14 amino acids. The germline V and J ends were trimmed by 2 bases and 5 bases, with 13 bases remaining between them. Germline V gene sequence: CDR1 SGHRS, CDR2 YFSETQ. CDR3 sequence (DNA): TGCGCCAGCAGCTTACAACGCCCGGGGGAGACCCAGTACTTC. Protein sequence: CASSLQRPGETQYF.

The table lists this clonotype with many counts. The chain employs TRBV6-6 and TRBJ1-6, with D uncertain. This CDR3 region has 18 residues. The germline gives CDR1 MNHNY, CDR2 SVGAGI (reference sequence). Trimming took 0 bases from V and 0 from J, leaving 12 bases between them. CDR3 bases: TGTGCCAGCAGTTACTCGATATCTTGGAGCTCCTATAATTCACCCCTCCACTTT. Its translation: CASSYSISWSSYNSPLHF.

This clonotype showed up many times. The chain combines TRBV3-1 with TRBJ1-1; D gene uncertain. There are 11 residues in the CDR3. V was trimmed by 5 bases and J by 3 bases, leaving 4 bases between them. The germline V gene has CDR1 LGHDT and CDR2 YNNKEL (reference sequence). CDR3 DNA sequence: TGTGCCAGCAGCTACCACACTGAAGCTTTCTTT. Protein sequence: CASSYHTEAFF.

This clonotype was seen only a few times. V gene TRBV11-3 combines with J gene TRBJ2-1; D is uncertain. V was cut by 5 bases and J by 0 bases, with 14 bases left in between. Germline loops: CDR1 SGHNT, CDR2 YENEEA. This CDR3 comprises 16 residues. For the CDR3, the DNA is TGTGCCAGCAGCCCCCTCTGGCAGAGCTCCTACAATGAGCAGTTCTTC. Translating gives CASSPLWQSSYNEQFF.

This clonotype was observed a handful of times. The V and J genes are TRBV7-9 and TRBJ2-7; perhaps TRBD1 as D (6 bases). Trimming removed 3 bases from V and 5 bases from J, with 23 bases in between. The CDR3 loop spans 17 amino acids. Germline loops: CDR1 SEHNR, CDR2 FQNEAQ (reference sequence). The CDR3 DNA follows: TGTGCCAGCAGCTTCCAGCCCGAACAGGGTATGAAAAACGAGCAGTACTTC. Amino acid sequence: CASSFQPEQGMKNEQYF.

This clonotype was counted between two and nine times. A much bigger clone sits one base away, suggesting this may be a read error. The chain combines TRBV6-1 with TRBJ2-2, with D uncertain. Trimming stripped 6 bases from V and 7 bases from J, with 6 bases between. Germline V gene sequence: CDR1 MNHNS, CDR2 SASEGT. This CDR3 has 11 amino acids. CDR3 sequence: CASREFGELFF. In DNA form, the CDR3 reads TGTGCCAGCAGAGAATTCGGGGAGCTGTTTTTT.

This clonotype came up a few times. The chain has TRBV12-3 or TRBV12-4 and TRBJ1-6; D remains unclear. V was trimmed by 6 bases and J by 13 bases, leaving 16 bases between them. CDR3 length: 13 amino acids. DNA of the CDR3: TGTGCCAGCAGGCTACCGGGCCCCCGGCCCCTCCACTTT. It is translated as CASRLPGPRPLHF.

This clonotype was found many times. The CDR3 loop reads CASSQDRGANTEAFF. The CDR3 DNA is TGCGCCAGCAGCCAAGATAGGGGTGCGAACACTGAAGCTTTCTTT. The V and J genes are TRBV4-3 and TRBJ1-1, with a tentative D call TRBD1 (5 bases). Germline CDR1 is LGHNA and CDR2 is YSLEER. The V end lost 0 bases, the J end lost 1 base, and 9 bases lay between the germline ends. The CDR3 spans 15 residues.

The chain's CDR3 is CASSLGDRGTSQPQHF. Written as DNA, the CDR3 is TGTGCCAGCAGTTTGGGGGACAGGGGGACCAGCCAGCCCCAGCATTTT. The chain links TRBV12-3 or TRBV12-4 to TRBJ1-5; 11 bases line up with TRBD1. The CDR3 sequence is 16 residues long. The V gene end was trimmed by 3 bases and the J gene end by 7 bases; junction bases not matched to a gene: 8.

This clonotype was seen only a few times. This chain connects TRBV5-1 to TRBJ1-1; D gene uncertain. The germline gives CDR1 SGHRS, CDR2 YFSETQ. Trimming cost V 0 bases and J 4 bases, with 13 bases left between them. The CDR3 consists of 15 residues. The CDR3: CASSLDGQPSTEAFF. The CDR3, as DNA: TGCGCCAGCAGCTTGGATGGGCAGCCGAGCACTGAAGCTTTCTTT.

The V gene is TRBV5-4, the J gene TRBJ1-4, with D uncertain. Germline V gene lookup returns CDR1 SGHNT and CDR2 YYREEE (reference sequence). The CDR3 consists of 16 residues. Trimming removed 4 bases at V and 0 bases at J, with 13 bases between. The DNA of the CDR3 is TGTGCCAGCAGCCCGGGAGGTGGGGCAACTAATGAAAAACTGTTTTTT. Translating it yields CASSPGGGATNEKLFF.

The chain is built from TRBV19 and TRBJ2-5; possibly TRBD1 or TRBD2 for D (5 bases each). There are 12 residues in the CDR3. The ends were cut back, 7 bases at V and 2 bases at J, with 8 bases in the middle. CDR1 and CDR2 (germline): LNHDA, SQIVND (reference sequence). CDR3 nucleotides: TGTGCCAGTACGGGGCAGCAAGAGACCCAGTACTTC. Amino acids: CASTGQQETQYF.

The chain has TRBV3-1 and TRBJ2-3; 10 nucleotides align to TRBD2. Looked up from germline, CDR1 is LGHDT and CDR2 is YNNKEL (reference sequence). The V and J ends lost 2 bases and 5 bases, in that order; junction bases with no gene match: 7. The CDR3 is made up of 16 amino acids. The CDR3 region is CASSQPLAGAQDTQYF. The CDR3 DNA is TGTGCCAGCAGCCAACCTCTAGCGGGGGCCCAAGATACGCAGTATTTT.

The chain links TRBV7-9 to TRBJ2-1, with D perhaps being TRBD1 or TRBD2 (5 bases each). The CDR3 length is 14 residues. Trimming pared 5 bases from V and 4 bases from J, leaving 12 bases between. Germline V CDR1 and CDR2: SEHNR, FQNEAQ (reference sequence). CDR3 nucleotide sequence: TGTGCCAGCAGCAGCGTGGGGGTTTACAATGAGCAGTTCTTC. This codes for CASSSVGVYNEQFF.

This clonotype was seen only a few times. This rearrangement joins TRBV29-1 to TRBJ1-3; D is undetermined. V was pared by 4 bases and J by 0 bases, with 7 bases between. The CDR3 sequence is 13 residues long. Germline V gives CDR1 SQVTM, CDR2 ANQGSEA. CDR3 residues: CSVAGDSGNTIYF. Written as DNA, the CDR3 is TGCAGCGTTGCAGGAGACTCTGGAAACACCATATATTTT.

This clonotype was seen at least ten times. This chain uses TRBV7-9 with TRBJ2-5; D possibly corresponds to TRBD2 (5 bases). The CDR3 length is 16 residues. Trimming stripped 5 bases from V and 4 bases from J, with 20 bases between. Per the germline V gene, CDR1 is SEHNR and CDR2 is FQNEAQ (reference sequence). The CDR3 here is CASSENGIGSRETQYF. The CDR3 DNA is TGTGCCAGCAGCGAAAACGGGATAGGGTCGCGAGAGACCCAGTACTTC. Drawing the rest from reference TRBV7-9 and TRBJ2-5, the complete variable domain is DTGVSQNPRHKITKRGQNVTFRCDPISEHNRLYWYRQTLGQGPEFLTYFQNEAQLEKSRLLSDRFSAERPKGSFSTLEIQRTEQGDSAMYLCASSENGIGSRETQYFGPGTRLLVL.

This clonotype was detected ten times or more. The chain uses TRBV6-1 and TRBJ1-5; a weak D match, TRBD1 (5 bases). The CDR3 totals 17 residues. Germline V CDR1 and CDR2: MNHNS, SASEGT. Trimming left V 6 bases short and J 2 bases short, with 20 bases between. This CDR3 reads CASSSTLGLLGNQPQHF. The CDR3 DNA reads TGTGCCAGCAGCTCAACCCTGGGACTCTTGGGCAATCAGCCCCAGCATTTT.

This clonotype appeared many times. The J gene is TRBJ2-3, the V gene TRBV2, with a possible D match to TRBD2 (5 bases). The CDR3 runs 16 residues. The germline CDR1 and CDR2 sequences are SNHLY and FYNNEI. The V and J ends lost 6 bases and 0 bases respectively, with 16 bases between them. CDR3 sequence: CASRGWAGTSTDTQYF. The CDR3 nucleotides are TGTGCCAGCAGGGGCTGGGCGGGTACTAGCACAGATACGCAGTATTTT.

The rearrangement joins TRBV6-9 to TRBJ1-5, with D hard to call. This CDR3 contains 13 residues. The V gene's germline CDR1 is MNHGY and CDR2 SVAAGI. Trimming removed 3 bases at V and 6 bases at J, with 9 bases between. The CDR3, as DNA: TGTGCCAGCAGTTACACGGGGAGTCAGCCCCAGCATTTT. It encodes CASSYTGSQPQHF.

Many counts were recorded for this clonotype. The chain carries TRBV11-2 and TRBJ2-3; 7 bases align to TRBD2. CDR3 length: 15 residues. Trimming took 2 bases from V and 3 from J; bases not matched to a gene: 5. The V gene's germline CDR1 is SGHAT and CDR2 FQNNGV. This CDR3 is CASSLSDGRTDTQYF. CDR3 bases: TGTGCCAGCAGCTTATCGGACGGGAGGACAGATACGCAGTATTTT. Looking up the rest from reference TRBV11-2 and TRBJ2-3 gives the full variable domain: EAGVAQSPRYKIIEKRQSVAFWCNPISGHATLYWYQQILGQGPKLLIQFQNNGVVDDSQLPKDRFSAERLKGVDSTLKIQPAKLEDSAVYLCASSLSDGRTDTQYFGPGTRLTVL.

In this sample, this clonotype turned up many times. As DNA, the CDR3 is TGTGCCACCAGTGAATCAGCGGGGGAGGCAGATACGCAGTATTTT. It translates to CATSESAGEADTQYF. The rearrangement uses TRBV24-1 and TRBJ2-3; 8 bases are a match to TRBD2. V lost 4 bases to trimming and J lost 4 bases; unmatched junction nucleotides: 6. Germline loops: CDR1 KGHDR, CDR2 SFDVKD. This CDR3 is built from 15 residues.

This clonotype was seen many times. The chain links TRBV24-1 to TRBJ1-5; D is unclear. The germline V gene has CDR1 KGHDR and CDR2 SFDVKD. The CDR3 extends over 14 amino acids. Trimming shortened V by 1 base and J by 8 bases, and 11 bases separated the two germline ends. The CDR3 DNA sequence: TGTGCCACCAGTGATTTCTCGGTTGTGGAGCCCCAGCATTTT. Translated, it gives CATSDFSVVEPQHF.